This T cell receptor (beta chain) derives from a study of CD8 T cells in Susac syndrome. RNA totalling about 0.45 to 1 ug underwent reverse transcription with random hexamers. One entry per CDR3 protein, called by TCRdb with MiXCR from the immunoSEQ multiplex PCR reads. The table records tens of thousands of distinct CDR3 sequences, under 95% of them present only once. Germline V gene lookup returns CDR1 MNHNS and CDR2 SASEGT. V shed 4 bases and J 2 bases; nucleotides not matched to a gene: 7. This CDR3 comprises 16 residues. This clonotype has only a few counts. This chain uses TRBV6-1 with TRBJ2-3, with 9 bases fitting TRBD1. The material sequenced was CD8+ T cells from PBMCs. The TCR sequence derives from a human donor with Susac syndrome. CDR3 in DNA: TGTGCCAGCAGTGTTTGGGACAGGGCCCTCACAGATACGCAGTATTTT. Translated, it gives CASSVWDRALTDTQYF.